The rows below give T cell receptor beta chains drawn from one sample of a study of T cell repertoires in cytomegalovirus infection. TCRdb redid the calling of the reads with MiXCR, one entry per CDR3 protein. The sample records approximately 7,700 distinct CDR3 sequences, around 50% being singletons. The antigens of these receptors remain unknown. Sequencing was performed on PBMCs, sequenced either directly or after in vitro stimulation (not recorded which). The receptors were sampled from a human donor in good health (CMV status not recorded). Some clones in this sample may be carry-over from other donors' samples. Each CDR3 is given with its conserved first and last residue. D genes are given only for firm matches. A row's size may be missing; if present it is once, few, many or a size class.

>-|TRBD2|TRBJ2-7|TRBV27
TGTGCCAGAAGTTTTAAGGCGGGAGGCTACGATCCGTACTTC
CARSFKAGGYDPYF
>few|-|TRBJ2-2|TRBV5-1
TGCGCCAGCAGGGTGCAGGGCTTGAACACCGGGGAGCTGTTTTTT
CASRVQGLNTGELFF
>-|TRBD2|TRBJ2-7|TRBV12-3/TRBV12-4
TGTGCCAGCAGTTTGTGGGGGGGATTAAGCTCCTACGAGCAGTACTTC
CASSLWGGLSSYEQYF
>-|-|TRBJ2-1|TRBV7-9
TGTGCCATCAGCTTGTTGGTTCTATCCACCTACAATGAGCAGTTCTTC
CAISLLVLSTYNEQFF
>-|TRBD2|TRBJ2-7|TRBV4-1
TGCGCCAGCAGCCAATTCCGGACTAGCGGGATGTACGAGCAGTACTTC
CASSQFRTSGMYEQYF
>-|TRBD2|TRBJ2-3|TRBV7-9
TGTGCCAGCAGCTTAGGACGGGGGGAAAGGACAGATACGCAGTATTTT
CASSLGRGERTDTQYF
>many|-|TRBJ2-1|TRBV7-9
TGTGCCAGCAGCTTCGGGGTAGGTGAGCAGTTCTTC
CASSFGVGEQFF
>-|-|TRBJ1-2|TRBV27
TGTGCCAGCAGTGCTAAGCAGAGGCATAACGATGGCTACACCTTC
CASSAKQRHNDGYTF
>once|-|TRBJ2-1|TRBV7-9
TGTGCCAGCAGCTGCCTAGGCGAGAGCTCCTACAATGAGCAGTTTTTC
CASSCLGESSYNEQFF
>-|-|TRBJ1-1|TRBV12-3/TRBV12-4
TGTGCCAGCAGCCTCAGGGTTTCCAAACTGGGCACGGAATTTTTCTTT
CASSLRVSKLGTEFFF
>many|-|TRBJ1-1|TRBV29-1
TGCAGCGTTGAAGGGCAGGCCACCACTGAAGCTTTCTTT
CSVEGQATTEAFF
>-|TRBD2|TRBJ2-7|TRBV7-6
TGTGCCAGCAGCTTAGGGGCTAGCGGGGCCTACGAGACGTACTTC
CASSLGASGAYETYF
>-|-|TRBJ1-1|TRBV6-2/TRBV6-3
TGTGCCAGCAGTTACAGGCCGGAGGGGACTGAAGCTTTCTTT
CASSYRPEGTEAFF
>-|-|TRBJ2-7|TRBV28
TGTGCCAGCAGTTTAGGGATCGGGCCTTACGAGCAGTACTTC
CASSLGIGPYEQYF
>few|-|TRBJ2-1|TRBV7-2
TGTGCCAGCAGCCGCCCCGGGTCCTACAATGAGCAGTTCTTC
CASSRPGSYNEQFF
>-|TRBD1|TRBJ1-2|TRBV4-1
TGCGCCAGCAGCCTCCCTGGACAGGGGGCAGGAGGGGGCTACACCTTC
CASSLPGQGAGGGYTF
>many|TRBD1|TRBJ1-1|TRBV7-6
TGTGCCAGCAGCTTAAGAAAGACAGGGCTCGTTGAAGCTTTCTTT
CASSLRKTGLVEAFF
>large|-|TRBJ2-1|TRBV12-3/TRBV12-4
TGTGCCAGCAGACCGGGACTCTACAATGAGCAGTTCTTC
CASRPGLYNEQFF
>once|TRBD1|TRBJ1-2|TRBV7-2
TGTGCCAGCAGCTTATGGGACGTCACTCCGACAGGGTTGGGTAGTGTCTCCACCTTC
CASSLWDVTPTGLGSVSTF
>-|-|TRBJ1-1|TRBV15
TGTGCCACCATCACAGTGAACACTGAAGCTTTCTTT
CATITVNTEAFF
>-|TRBD2|TRBJ2-2|TRBV18
TGTGCCAGCTCACCAGCCAGCGGGATACACACCGGGGAGCTGTTTTTT
CASSPASGIHTGELFF
>once|-|TRBJ1-5|TRBV10-3
TGTGCCATCAGTGATTCGGAACAGGGTAGTGACGAGACCCGCAATCAGCCCCAGCATTTT
CAISDSEQGSDETRNQPQHF